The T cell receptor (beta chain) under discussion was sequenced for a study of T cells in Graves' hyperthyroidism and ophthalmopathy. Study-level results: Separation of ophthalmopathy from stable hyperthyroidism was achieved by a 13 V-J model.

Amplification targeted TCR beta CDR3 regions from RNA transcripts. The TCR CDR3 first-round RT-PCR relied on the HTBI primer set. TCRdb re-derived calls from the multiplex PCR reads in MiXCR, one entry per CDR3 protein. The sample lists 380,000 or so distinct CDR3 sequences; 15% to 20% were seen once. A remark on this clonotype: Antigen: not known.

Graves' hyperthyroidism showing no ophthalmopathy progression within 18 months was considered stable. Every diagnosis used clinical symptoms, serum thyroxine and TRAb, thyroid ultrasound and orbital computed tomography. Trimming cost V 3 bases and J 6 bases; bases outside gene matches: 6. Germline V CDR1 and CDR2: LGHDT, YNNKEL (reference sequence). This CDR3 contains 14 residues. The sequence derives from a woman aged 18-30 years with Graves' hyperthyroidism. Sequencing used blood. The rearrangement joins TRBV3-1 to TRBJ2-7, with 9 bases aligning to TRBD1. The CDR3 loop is CASSQTGTGSEQYF. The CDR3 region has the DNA TGTGCCAGCAGCCAGACCGGGACAGGGAGCGAGCAGTACTTC.